The clone carrying this T cell receptor delta chain has a count of ten or more. The same CDR3 is also encoded by other DNA sequences in this sample. This record comes from a study of γδ T cells in repeated Plasmodium falciparum infection. V lost 0 bases, J lost 7 bases, and 17 bases lay in between. Per germline, CDR1 GEAIGNYY and CDR2 EKD. This CDR3 region has 15 residues. Gammadelta T cells were flow-sorted from PBMC into Vgamma9/Vdelta2+ and Vdelta2-negative populations for bulk analysis. TCRdb fed the multiplex PCR reads into CATT to redo clone calling. The sample includes about 48,000 delta-chain clones, roughly 1.5% seen only once; the top ten take about 9.1%.

Sequencing used gamma-delta T cells from blood. The chain combines TRDV2 with TRDJ1; possible D gene TRDD3, 5 bases. TCRdb records no J gene; here it was assigned by comparing the DNA to germline. The sequence was collected from a pool of human donors (malaria-infected and uninfected, not separated). The CDR3 nucleotides are TGTGCCTGTGACACCGTGGGGTATCGGATTGGTAAACTCATCTTT. Protein: CACDTVGYRIGKLIF.